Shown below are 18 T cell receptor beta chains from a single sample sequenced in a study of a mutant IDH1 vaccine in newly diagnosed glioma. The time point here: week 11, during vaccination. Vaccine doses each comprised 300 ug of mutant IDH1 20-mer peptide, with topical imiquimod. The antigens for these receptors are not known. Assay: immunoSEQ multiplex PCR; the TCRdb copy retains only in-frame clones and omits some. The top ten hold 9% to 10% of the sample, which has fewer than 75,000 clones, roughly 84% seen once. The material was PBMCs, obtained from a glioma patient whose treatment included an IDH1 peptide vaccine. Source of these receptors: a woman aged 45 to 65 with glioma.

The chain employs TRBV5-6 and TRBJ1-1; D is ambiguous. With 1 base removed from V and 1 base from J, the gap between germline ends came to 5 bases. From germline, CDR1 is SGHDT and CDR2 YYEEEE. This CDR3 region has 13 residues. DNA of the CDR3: TGTGCCAGCAGCTTGTTGGGGAACACTGAAGCTTTCTTT. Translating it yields CASSLLGNTEAFF.

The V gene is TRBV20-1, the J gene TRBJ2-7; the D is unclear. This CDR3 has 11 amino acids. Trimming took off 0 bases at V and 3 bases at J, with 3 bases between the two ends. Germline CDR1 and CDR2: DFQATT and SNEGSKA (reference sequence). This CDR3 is CSARDDYEQYF. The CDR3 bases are TGCAGTGCTAGAGACGACTACGAGCAGTACTTC.

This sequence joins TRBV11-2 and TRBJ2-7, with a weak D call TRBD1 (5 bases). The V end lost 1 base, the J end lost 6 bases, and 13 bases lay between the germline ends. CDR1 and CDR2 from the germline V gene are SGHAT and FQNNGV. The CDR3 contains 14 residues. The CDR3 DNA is TGTGCCAGCAGCTTAGGGGCCAGGGTGAGCGAGCAGTACTTC. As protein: CASSLGARVSEQYF.

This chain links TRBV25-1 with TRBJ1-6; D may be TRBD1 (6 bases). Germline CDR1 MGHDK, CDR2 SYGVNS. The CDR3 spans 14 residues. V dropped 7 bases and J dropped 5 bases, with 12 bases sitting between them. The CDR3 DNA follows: TGTGCCAGCAAGGAACAGGGTCATAATTCACCCCTCCACTTT. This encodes CASKEQGHNSPLHF.

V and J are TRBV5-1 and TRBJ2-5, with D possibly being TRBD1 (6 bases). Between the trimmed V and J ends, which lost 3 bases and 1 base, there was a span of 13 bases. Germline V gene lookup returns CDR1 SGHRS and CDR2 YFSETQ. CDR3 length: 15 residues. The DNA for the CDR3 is TGCGCCAGCAGCTCCCAGGGACAAAGCCAAGAGACCCAGTACTTC. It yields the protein CASSSQGQSQETQYF.

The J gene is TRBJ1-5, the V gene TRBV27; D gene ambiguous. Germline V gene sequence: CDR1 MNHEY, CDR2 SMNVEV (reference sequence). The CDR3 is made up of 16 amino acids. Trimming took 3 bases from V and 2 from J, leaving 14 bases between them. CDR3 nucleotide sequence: TGTGCCAGCAGTTTTCGACCGACCTCTGGCAATCAGCCCCAGCATTTT. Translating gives CASSFRPTSGNQPQHF.

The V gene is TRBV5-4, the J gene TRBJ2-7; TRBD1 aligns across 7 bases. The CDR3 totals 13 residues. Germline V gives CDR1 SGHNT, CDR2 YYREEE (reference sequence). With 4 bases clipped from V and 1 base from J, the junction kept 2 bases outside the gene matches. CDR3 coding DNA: TGTGCCAGCAGCCCGGGACAGTCCTACGAGCAGTACTTC. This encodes CASSPGQSYEQYF.

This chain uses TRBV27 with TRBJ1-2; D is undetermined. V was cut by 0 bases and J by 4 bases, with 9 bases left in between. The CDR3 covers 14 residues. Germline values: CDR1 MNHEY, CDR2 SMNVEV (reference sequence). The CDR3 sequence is CASSLSKMAYGYTF. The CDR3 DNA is TGTGCCAGCAGTTTATCTAAGATGGCCTATGGCTACACCTTC.

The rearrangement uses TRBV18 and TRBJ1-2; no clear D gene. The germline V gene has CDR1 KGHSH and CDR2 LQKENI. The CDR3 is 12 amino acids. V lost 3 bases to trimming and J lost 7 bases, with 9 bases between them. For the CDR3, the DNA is TGTGCCAGCTCACCCGATTTGTTTGGCTACACCTTC. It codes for CASSPDLFGYTF. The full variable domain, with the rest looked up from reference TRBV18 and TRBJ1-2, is NAGVMQNPRHLVRRRGQEARLRCSPMKGHSHVYWYRQLPEEGLKFMVYLQKENIIDESGMPKERFSAEFPKEGPSILRIQQVVRGDSAAYFCASSPDLFGYTFGSGTRLTVV.

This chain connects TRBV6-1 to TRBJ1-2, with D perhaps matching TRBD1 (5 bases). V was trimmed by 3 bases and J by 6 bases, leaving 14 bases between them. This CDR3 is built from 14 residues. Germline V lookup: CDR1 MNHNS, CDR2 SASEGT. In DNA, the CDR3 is TGTGCCAGCAGTGACTTGGGCAGGGTCCATGGCTACACCTTC. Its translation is CASSDLGRVHGYTF.

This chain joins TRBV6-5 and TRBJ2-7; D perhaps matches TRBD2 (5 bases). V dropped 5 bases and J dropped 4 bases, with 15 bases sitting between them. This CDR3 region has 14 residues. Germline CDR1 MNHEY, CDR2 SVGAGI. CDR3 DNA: TGTGCCAGCAGTACCCCCCTCGGGGTATACGAGCAGTACTTC. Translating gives CASSTPLGVYEQYF.

The DNA for the CDR3 is TGTGCCAGTAGTCCGACAGGGGCGTACTATGGCTACACCTTC. Protein product: CASSPTGAYYGYTF. The gene calls are TRBV19 and TRBJ1-2; 8 bases fit TRBD1. Germline V gives CDR1 LNHDA, CDR2 SQIVND (reference sequence). The CDR3 contains 14 residues. V lost 5 bases and J lost 3; bases outside the gene matches: 5. Together with reference TRBV19 and TRBJ1-2, the CDR3 gives the full variable domain: DGGITQSPKYLFRKEGQNVTLSCEQNLNHDAMYWYRQDPGQGLRLIYYSQIVNDFQKGDIAEGYSVSREKKESFPLTVTSAQKNPTAFYLCASSPTGAYYGYTFGSGTRLTVV.

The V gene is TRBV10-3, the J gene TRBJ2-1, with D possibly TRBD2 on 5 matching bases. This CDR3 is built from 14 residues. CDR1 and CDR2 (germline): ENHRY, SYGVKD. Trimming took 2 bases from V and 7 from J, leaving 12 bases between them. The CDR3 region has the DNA TGTGCCATCAGTGAGCGAGGGTCCGGGAATGAGCAGTTCTTC. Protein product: CAISERGSGNEQFF.

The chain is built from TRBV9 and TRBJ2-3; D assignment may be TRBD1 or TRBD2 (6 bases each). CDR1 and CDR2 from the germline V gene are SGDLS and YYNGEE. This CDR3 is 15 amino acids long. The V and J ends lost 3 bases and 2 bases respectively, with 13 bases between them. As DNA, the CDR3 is TGTGCCAGCAGCGGACGGGGGCTATACACAGATACGCAGTATTTT. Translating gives CASSGRGLYTDTQYF.

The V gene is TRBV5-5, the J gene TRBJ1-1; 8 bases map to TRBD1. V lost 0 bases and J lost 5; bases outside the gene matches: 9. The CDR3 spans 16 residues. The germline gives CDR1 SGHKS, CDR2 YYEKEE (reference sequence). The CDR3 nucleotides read TGTGCCAGCAGCTTGGGCCAGGGGGCGCGTTGGACTGAAGCTTTCTTT. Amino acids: CASSLGQGARWTEAFF.

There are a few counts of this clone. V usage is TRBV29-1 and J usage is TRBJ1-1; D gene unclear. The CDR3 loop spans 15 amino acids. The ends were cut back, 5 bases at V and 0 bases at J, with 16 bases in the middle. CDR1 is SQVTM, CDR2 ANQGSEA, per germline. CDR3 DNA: TGCAGCGTTCAAACGTCAGGCATAATGAACACTGAAGCTTTCTTT. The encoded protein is CSVQTSGIMNTEAFF.

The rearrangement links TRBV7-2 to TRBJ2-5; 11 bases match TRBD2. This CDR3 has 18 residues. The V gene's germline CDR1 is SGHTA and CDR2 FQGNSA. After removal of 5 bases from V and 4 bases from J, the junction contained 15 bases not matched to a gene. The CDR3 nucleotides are TGTGCCAGCAGCCTAGGCCCGACTAGCGGGGCAGGTCGAGAGACCCAGTACTTC. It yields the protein CASSLGPTSGAGRETQYF. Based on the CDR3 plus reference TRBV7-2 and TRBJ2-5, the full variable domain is GAGVSQSPSNKVTEKGKDVELRCDPISGHTALYWYRQSLGQGLEFLIYFQGNSAPDKSGLPSDRFSAERTGGSVSTLTIQRTQQEDSAVYLCASSLGPTSGAGRETQYFGPGTRLLVL.

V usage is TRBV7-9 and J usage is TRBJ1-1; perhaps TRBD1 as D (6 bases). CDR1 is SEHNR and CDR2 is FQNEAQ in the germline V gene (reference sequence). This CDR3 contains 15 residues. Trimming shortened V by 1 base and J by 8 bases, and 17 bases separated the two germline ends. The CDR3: CASSLESGGAREAFF. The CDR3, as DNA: TGTGCCAGCAGCTTAGAATCGGGGGGCGCGAGGGAAGCTTTCTTT.